The 15 T cell receptor beta chains below all came from one sample that was sequenced in a study of blood T cell repertoires in COVID-19. Profiled with immunoSEQ multiplex PCR; TCRdb holds only in-frame clones, not every one. The data show about 58,000 clones, with around 91% seen just once and roughly an eighth held by the top ten. Sequences were obtained from peripheral blood. These receptors originate from a woman aged 55 to 70 with active COVID-19.

The V gene is TRBV5-8, the J gene TRBJ1-2; TRBD1 might be the D (6 bases). The CDR3 is 15 residues long. The germline gives CDR1 SGHTS, CDR2 YDEGEE. The V end lost 5 bases, the J end lost 4 bases, and 18 bases lay between the germline ends. The CDR3 loop is CASSRTRGQTYGYTF. The CDR3 DNA reads TGTGCCAGCAGTCGAACGCGAGGACAGACCTATGGCTACACCTTC.

The chain links TRBV19 to TRBJ2-7, with 10 bases that match TRBD2. The germline gives CDR1 LNHDA, CDR2 SQIVND (reference sequence). The CDR3 has 18 amino acids. V dropped 5 bases and J dropped 6; count of bases not matched to a gene: 19. The CDR3 coding sequence is TGTGCCAGTAGTTCAATAGGGGGACTAGCGAGAAGAGCTAGCGAGCAGTACTTC. Its protein is CASSSIGGLARRASEQYF.

The chain carries TRBV6-5 and TRBJ1-6; D ambiguous. V was pared by 0 bases and J by 0 bases, with 3 bases between. The CDR3 covers 15 residues. From germline, CDR1 is MNHEY and CDR2 SVGAGI. In DNA form, the CDR3 reads TGTGCCAGCAGTTACTCGAGCTCCTATAATTCACCCCTCCACTTT. Protein sequence: CASSYSSSYNSPLHF.

The chain is built from TRBV9 and TRBJ2-1, with a tentative D call TRBD1 (6 bases). Germline V gene lookup returns CDR1 SGDLS and CDR2 YYNGEE. This CDR3 has 13 residues. V lost 2 bases and J lost 6, with 9 bases in between. CDR3 protein: CASSVGRGNEQFF. CDR3 in DNA: TGTGCCAGCAGCGTGGGCAGGGGCAATGAGCAGTTCTTC.

This rearrangement joins TRBV9 to TRBJ1-4; D not resolved. The V gene lost 0 bases and the J gene lost 5 bases, with 8 bases spanning the gap. The CDR3 loop spans 14 amino acids. The germline gives CDR1 SGDLS, CDR2 YYNGEE. The CDR3 DNA reads TGTGCCAGCAGCGTAGGGTACTGGAATGAAAAACTGTTTTTT. Residues: CASSVGYWNEKLFF.

The chain couples TRBV5-4 to TRBJ1-1, with a tentative D call TRBD1 (5 bases). Germline CDR1 SGHNT, CDR2 YYREEE (reference sequence). CDR3 size: 14 residues. V lost 5 bases to trimming and J lost 1 base, with 12 bases between them. The DNA for the CDR3 is TGTGCCAGCAGTTATACAGGTACGAACACTGAAGCTTTCTTT. Translated, it gives CASSYTGTNTEAFF.

J is TRBJ2-2 and V is TRBV9; tentative D call: TRBD1 (5 bases). Deletions cut 4 bases from V and 5 bases from J, with 15 bases between. Germline V gene data show CDR1 as SGDLS and CDR2 as YYNGEE. The CDR3 has 15 amino acids. CDR3 in amino acids: CASSSARVRTGELFF. The CDR3, as DNA: TGTGCCAGCAGCTCGGCCAGGGTACGGACCGGGGAGCTGTTTTTT.

This rearrangement joins TRBV19 to TRBJ2-1; D possibly corresponds to TRBD1 (6 bases). Trimming removed 10 bases at V and 8 bases at J, with 12 bases between. CDR1 is LNHDA and CDR2 is SQIVND in the germline V gene (reference sequence). The CDR3 contains 11 residues. CDR3 amino acids: CATLGAHEQFF. CDR3 coding DNA: TGTGCCACCTTGGGGGCCCATGAGCAGTTCTTC.

The V gene is TRBV5-1, the J gene TRBJ2-1; TRBD1 agrees at 9 bases. Germline lookup yields CDR1 SGHRS and CDR2 YFSETQ. V lost 5 bases and J lost 5; bases outside the gene matches: 8. The length of the CDR3 is 15 residues. The CDR3 protein is CASSLGTGLNNEQFF. As DNA, the CDR3 is TGCGCCAGCAGTCTGGGGACAGGGCTTAACAATGAGCAGTTCTTC.

J is TRBJ1-3 and V is TRBV27, with 10 bases aligning to TRBD1. The CDR3 consists of 16 residues. Germline CDR1 and CDR2: MNHEY and SMNVEV (reference sequence). J gave up 4 bases and V 5 bases, and 8 bases lay outside the gene matches. The CDR3 sequence: CASSPRTGGRGNTIYF. As DNA, the CDR3 is TGTGCCAGCAGTCCCCGGACAGGGGGGAGAGGAAACACCATATATTTT.

V gene TRBV27 combines with J gene TRBJ2-3, with 9 bases matching TRBD2. Unmatched junction bases numbered 1, after V lost 8 bases and J lost 1 base. This CDR3 has 13 residues. Germline CDR1 reads MNHEY; CDR2 reads SMNVEV (reference sequence). This CDR3 is CASQRGGTDTQYF. Written as DNA, the CDR3 is TGTGCCAGCCAGCGGGGGGGCACAGATACGCAGTATTTT.

V gene TRBV7-2 combines with J gene TRBJ2-1; D is possibly TRBD2 (7 bases). The CDR3 totals 16 residues. Germline V gene lookup returns CDR1 SGHTA and CDR2 FQGNSA. Trimming cost V 2 bases and J 7 bases, with 18 bases left between them. CDR3: CASSLLRGGPWNEQFF. In DNA, the CDR3 is TGTGCCAGCAGCTTACTAAGGGGGGGGCCTTGGAATGAGCAGTTCTTC.

J is TRBJ2-7 and V is TRBV5-6; perhaps TRBD1 as D (6 bases). CDR1 SGHDT and CDR2 YYEEEE come from the germline V gene. The germline V and J ends were trimmed by 0 bases and 3 bases, with 13 bases remaining between them. This CDR3 is 15 amino acids long. The CDR3 DNA sequence: TGTGCCAGCAGCTTGGTCGGGACACTAGACTACGAGCAGTACTTC. This encodes CASSLVGTLDYEQYF.

V gene TRBV5-4 combines with J gene TRBJ2-4; TRBD2 matches at 8 bases. V was pared by 4 bases and J by 2 bases, with 11 bases of the junction left unmatched. Germline V gene lookup returns CDR1 SGHNT and CDR2 YYREEE (reference sequence). The CDR3 is made up of 17 amino acids. The CDR3 DNA follows: TGTGCCAGCAGCCCTGGGGGCGGGGGGCTTACCAAAAACATTCAGTACTTC. This sequence encodes CASSPGGGGLTKNIQYF.

The genes are TRBV5-8 and TRBJ1-2; 7 bases map to TRBD1. This CDR3 has 13 residues. The J segment lost 4 bases and the V segment lost 5 bases, leaving 5 bases of the junction unmatched. Germline V lookup: CDR1 SGHTS, CDR2 YDEGEE. The CDR3 is CASSLTGPYGYTF. CDR3 in DNA: TGTGCCAGCAGTCTGACAGGGCCCTATGGCTACACCTTC.